This entry lists 5 T cell receptor beta chains sequenced from one sample in a study of T cell responses to AZD1222 COVID-19 vaccine. Generated by immunoSEQ multiplex PCR, the TCRdb table keeps only in-frame clones and is missing some. The sample contains around 80,000 clones, more than 70% of which appear only once. Sequencing used peripheral blood, obtained on day 0 of AZD1222 vaccination. The receptors here all came from an adult in good health.

The DNA of the CDR3 is TGTGCCAGCAGCAAAGAGGGAAAGGACATGAGACCCCAGCATTTT. Amino acids: CASSKEGKDMRPQHF. The V gene is TRBV21-1, the J gene TRBJ1-5; the DNA was not used to check the table's D call, TRBD1. TRBV21-1 is deemed a pseudogene. The CDR3 is 15 amino acids.

V is TRBV10-3 and J is TRBJ1-5; tentatively, D is TRBD1 (6 bases). The germline gives CDR1 ENHRY, CDR2 SYGVKD. CDR3 length: 13 amino acids. V was clipped by 6 bases and J by 4 bases, with 10 bases between them. The CDR3 spells CAISLDSNQPQHF. Written as DNA, the CDR3 is TGTGCCATCAGCTTGGACAGTAATCAGCCCCAGCATTTT.

This rearrangement joins TRBV5-4 to TRBJ2-2, with TRBD1 matching over 8 bases. V shed 4 bases and J 1 base; nucleotides not matched to a gene: 3. Germline values: CDR1 SGHNT, CDR2 YYREEE (reference sequence). The CDR3 is 15 amino acids. CDR3: CASSPGQGNTGELFF. The CDR3 nucleotides read TGTGCCAGCAGCCCCGGACAGGGGAACACCGGGGAGCTGTTTTTT. Full variable domain (outside the CDR3, taken from reference TRBV5-4 and TRBJ2-2): ETGVTQSPTHLIKTRGQQVTLRCSSQSGHNTVSWYQQALGQGPQFIFQYYREEENGRGNFPPRFSGLQFPNYSSELNVNALELDDSALYLCASSPGQGNTGELFFGEGSRLTVL.

The chain has TRBV7-9 and TRBJ1-1; 7 bases map to TRBD1. This CDR3 has 14 residues. Per germline, CDR1 SEHNR and CDR2 FQNEAQ (reference sequence). After removal of 7 bases from V and 6 bases from J, the junction contained 11 bases not matched to a gene. This chain's CDR3 is CASTFPGGWAEAFF. CDR3 DNA sequence: TGTGCCAGCACCTTTCCAGGGGGATGGGCTGAAGCTTTCTTT.

This chain connects TRBV11-2 to TRBJ1-2; the match to TRBD1 covers 8 bases. The J segment lost 8 bases and the V segment lost 3 bases, leaving 11 bases of the junction unmatched. The CDR3 runs 15 residues. CDR1 is SGHAT and CDR2 is FQNNGV in the germline V gene. CDR3 residues: CASSLAQGARWGYTF. DNA for the CDR3: TGTGCCAGCAGCTTGGCCCAGGGGGCGCGATGGGGCTACACCTTC.